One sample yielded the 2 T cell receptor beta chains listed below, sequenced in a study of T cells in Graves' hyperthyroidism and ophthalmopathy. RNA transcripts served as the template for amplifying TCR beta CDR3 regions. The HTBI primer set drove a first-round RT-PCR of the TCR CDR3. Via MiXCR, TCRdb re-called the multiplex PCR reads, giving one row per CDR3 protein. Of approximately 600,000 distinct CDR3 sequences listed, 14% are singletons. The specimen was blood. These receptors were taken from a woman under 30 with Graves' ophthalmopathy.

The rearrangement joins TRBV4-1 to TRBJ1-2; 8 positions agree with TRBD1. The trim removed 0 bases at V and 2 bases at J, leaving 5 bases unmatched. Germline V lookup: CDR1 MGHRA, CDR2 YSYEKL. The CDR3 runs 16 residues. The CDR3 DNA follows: TGCGCCAGCAGCCAAGATTGGTCAGGGGGCAACTATGGCTACACCTTC. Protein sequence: CASSQDWSGGNYGYTF.

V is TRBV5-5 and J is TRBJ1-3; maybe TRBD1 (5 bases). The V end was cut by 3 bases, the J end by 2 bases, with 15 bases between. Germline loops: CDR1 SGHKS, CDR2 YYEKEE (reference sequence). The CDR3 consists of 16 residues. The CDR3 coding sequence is TGTGCCAGCAGCTCTGGCTCCCAGGGTGCTGGAAACACCATATATTTT. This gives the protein CASSSGSQGAGNTIYF.